The entry that follows covers one T cell receptor (beta chain) sequence. V dropped 0 bases and J dropped 7; count of bases not matched to a gene: 0. Germline V gene sequence: CDR1 SGHRS, CDR2 YFSETQ. The CDR3 consists of 15 residues. Generated by immunoSEQ multiplex PCR, the TCRdb table keeps only in-frame clones and is missing some. The table shows about 60,000 clones, with 90% occurring only once. The data belong to a study of T cell changes during pregnancy in multiple sclerosis. The sample consisted of peripheral blood, taken in the second trimester of pregnancy. This receptor was identified in a female donor in good health, enrolled as a control in a pregnancy study. This chain joins TRBV5-1 and TRBJ2-1, with 14 bases fitting TRBD2. CDR3 nucleotide sequence: TGCGCCAGCAGCTTGGGACTAGCGGGGGGGAATGAGCAGTTCTTC. This sequence encodes CASSLGLAGGNEQFF.